This T cell receptor (beta chain) was captured by sequencing in a study of blood T cells in healthy people across ages. Study conclusions and caveats: Naive T cell percentage showed a strong correlation with the diversity of TCR beta.

A J-beta primer mix and a sample-barcoded 5' primer were used in a second PCR of roughly 6 to 12 cycles. A template-switch adaptor with 12 random nucleotides tagged each cDNA molecule. Each CDR3 protein gets one entry after TCRdb re-called the 5' RACE reads with MiXCR. The data contain roughly 680,000 distinct CDR3 sequences, 21% of them singletons. This CDR3 spans 16 amino acids. Germline V gives CDR1 DFQATT, CDR2 SNEGSKA (reference sequence). Comments on this clonotype: Its antigen is unidentified. One end of the junction is discordant with germline, which a read error may explain.

Source material: blood. This receptor was taken from a man aged 65 to 85 in good health. The rearrangement joins TRBV20-1 to TRBJ2-2; 8 nucleotides line up with TRBD2. The CDR3 is CSARSVSRGGTGELFF. CDR3 DNA sequence: TGCAGTGCTAGATCCGTTAGTCGGGGGGGGACCGGGGAGCTGTTCTTT.